This TCR beta chain stems from a study of cytotoxic CD8 clonotypes in ibrutinib-treated CLL. The table came from immunoSEQ multiplex PCR; TCRdb's copy has only in-frame clones and leaves some out. The sample carries about 270,000 clones, around 69% recorded once. V shed 2 bases and J shed 1 base, with 8 bases lying between them. The CDR3 loop spans 14 amino acids. Germline V gives CDR1 SEHNR, CDR2 FQNEAQ (reference sequence). The clonotype comes from a human donor with chronic lymphocytic leukemia. The chain employs TRBV7-9 and TRBJ1-1; D is uncertain. Sequences were derived from PBMCs, sampled at disease progression, from a patient treated with ibrutinib. CDR3 loop: CASSLFHENTEAFF. CDR3 bases: TGTGCCAGCAGCTTATTTCATGAGAACACTGAAGCTTTCTTT.